These 19 T cell receptor beta chains originate from one sample sequenced in a study of early T cells in non-severe SARS-CoV-2 infection. TCRdb fed the 5' RACE reads into MiXCR, producing one record per CDR3 protein. Of under 80,000 distinct CDR3 sequences listed, over 10% are singletons. The sample taken for sequencing was whole blood. These TCRs come from an adult who was a healthcare worker with PCR-confirmed SARS-CoV-2 infection or an uninfected control (not recorded which).

This clonotype was counted only a few times. The chain recombines TRBV4-2 with TRBJ1-1, with no clear D. Germline V gives CDR1 LGHNA, CDR2 YNFKEQ. V gave up 0 bases and J gave up 5 bases, with 10 bases separating them. This CDR3 contains 14 residues. CDR3 in DNA: TGTGCCAGCAGCCAAGATGGGGTTGGGACTGAAGCTTTCTTT. Translated, it gives CASSQDGVGTEAFF.

This clonotype was observed a few times. The chain recombines TRBV12-5 with TRBJ2-1, with D possibly being TRBD1 (5 bases). Per the germline V gene, CDR1 is LGHNT and CDR2 is FRNRAP. This CDR3 has 14 residues. The germline V and J ends were trimmed by 6 bases and 5 bases, with 14 bases remaining between them. The CDR3 DNA reads as TGTGCTAGTGGACTGGCAGGGCTTAACAATGAGCAGTTCTTC. Translated, it gives CASGLAGLNNEQFF.

This clonotype was detected only a few times. The chain uses TRBV7-6 and TRBJ2-3; 9 nucleotides match TRBD1. The CDR3 sequence is 14 residues long. Per the germline V gene, CDR1 is SGHVS and CDR2 is FNYEAQ. J gave up 4 bases and V 6 bases, and 5 bases lay outside the gene matches. CDR3 coding DNA: TGTGCCAGCAGTCCGGACAGGGGAGCAGATACGCAGTATTTT. Encoded protein: CASSPDRGADTQYF.

This clonotype was recorded a few times. The chain is built from TRBV4-1 and TRBJ2-7; 9 nucleotides agree with TRBD1. The length of the CDR3 is 13 residues. J gave up 6 bases and V 3 bases, and 3 bases lay outside the gene matches. CDR1 is MGHRA, CDR2 YSYEKL, per germline. This chain's CDR3 is CASSQGTGSEQYF. CDR3 DNA: TGCGCCAGCAGCCAGGGGACAGGGTCCGAGCAGTACTTC.

This chain links TRBV4-1 with TRBJ2-5, with D possibly being TRBD2 (5 bases). The CDR3 is 14 residues long. The germline V gene encodes CDR1 MGHRA and CDR2 YSYEKL. Trimming took off 1 base at V and 5 bases at J, with 11 bases between the two ends. In nucleotides, the CDR3 is TGCGCCAGCAGCCAAGGGACTCTATTGGAGACCCAGTACTTC. Translated: CASSQGTLLETQYF.

This clonotype was seen many times. This chain joins TRBV11-3 and TRBJ2-2, with D perhaps TRBD2 (5 bases). This CDR3 is built from 15 residues. Germline values: CDR1 SGHNT, CDR2 YENEEA. V was trimmed by 4 bases and J by 1 base, leaving 10 bases between them. CDR3 in amino acids: CASSSTRGNTGELFF. The CDR3 DNA reads as TGTGCCAGCAGCTCCACCCGGGGGAACACCGGGGAGCTGTTTTTT.

There are a few counts of this clonotype. The chain uses TRBV6-5 and TRBJ2-1, with 10 bases lining up with TRBD2. The V gene end was trimmed by 4 bases and the J gene end by 6 bases; junction bases not matched to a gene: 3. From germline, CDR1 is MNHEY and CDR2 SVGAGI. The CDR3 is 14 residues long. The DNA of the CDR3 is TGTGCCAGCAGTTCTAGCGGGGGAGTCAATGAGCAGTTCTTC. It codes for CASSSSGGVNEQFF.

The V gene is TRBV20-1, the J gene TRBJ2-1; 8 nucleotides align to TRBD2. The CDR3 is 16 residues long. In germline, CDR1 is DFQATT, CDR2 SNEGSKA (reference sequence). V lost 0 bases and J lost 1; bases outside the gene matches: 5. As DNA, the CDR3 is TGCAGTGCTAGAGATGATAGCGGGGTATCCTACAATGAGCAGTTCTTC. This gives the protein CSARDDSGVSYNEQFF.

This clonotype occurred a few times. This chain uses TRBV20-1 with TRBJ1-6; D uncertain. Germline assignment: CDR1 DFQATT and CDR2 SNEGSKA (reference sequence). CDR3 length equals 14 residues. With 4 bases removed from V and 3 bases from J, the gap between germline ends came to 10 bases. CDR3 amino acids: CSATNPLYNSPLHF. CDR3 nucleotide sequence: TGCAGTGCTACGAATCCACTCTATAATTCACCCCTCCACTTT.

This rearrangement joins TRBV7-8 to TRBJ2-7; 8 bases agree with TRBD1. The CDR3 loop spans 15 amino acids. The trim removed 6 bases at V and 2 bases at J, leaving 9 bases unmatched. Germline CDR1 is SGHVS and CDR2 is FQNEAQ. In DNA form, the CDR3 reads TGTGCCAGCAGTCACCGGGACAGGAGAACCTACGAGCAGTACTTC. Translation: CASSHRDRRTYEQYF.

This clonotype was detected ten times or more. The chain carries TRBV7-6 and TRBJ1-4; 7 bases line up with TRBD1. The germline gives CDR1 SGHVS, CDR2 FNYEAQ. The CDR3 loop spans 17 amino acids. J lost 0 bases, V lost 2 bases, and 6 bases had no gene match. CDR3 in DNA: TGTGCCAGCAGCTTATTAGGCAGGGGGGCAACTAATGAAAAACTGTTTTTT. It translates to CASSLLGRGATNEKLFF.

This clonotype was found many times. The chain employs TRBV30 and TRBJ2-7; 7 bases map to TRBD2. The V and J ends lost 3 bases and 2 bases, in that order; junction bases with no gene match: 10. Germline V CDR1 and CDR2: GTSNPN, SVGIG (reference sequence). The CDR3 contains 15 residues. CDR3 sequence reads: CAWRKETSTTYEQYF. CDR3 in DNA: TGTGCCTGGAGAAAGGAGACTAGCACAACCTACGAGCAGTACTTC.

This clonotype was counted once. The chain uses TRBV9 and TRBJ1-2, with TRBD1 matching over 7 bases. V was pared by 3 bases and J by 4 bases, with 9 bases of the junction left unmatched. This CDR3 has 15 amino acids. The germline CDR1 and CDR2 sequences are SGDLS and YYNGEE. The chain's CDR3 is CASSAGQAYPYGYTF. The CDR3 DNA sequence: TGTGCCAGCAGCGCCGGACAGGCCTACCCCTATGGCTACACCTTC.

This clonotype has only a few counts. The likely explanation is a read error, given a far larger clone one base away. The chain carries TRBV9 and TRBJ2-7; no firm D call. Trimming shortened V by 4 bases and J by 3 bases, and 5 bases separated the two germline ends. The CDR3 is 11 amino acids. Germline-derived CDR1 and CDR2 are SGDLS and YYNGEE. CDR3 nucleotide sequence: TGTGCCAGCAGCTCCAACTACGAGCAGTACTTC. Protein product: CASSSNYEQYF.

A note on this clonotype: One end of the junction is discordant with germline, which a read error may explain. The V gene is TRBV5-1, the J gene TRBJ2-7; D is perhaps TRBD1 or TRBD2 (5 bases each). CDR3 length: 14 residues. Per the germline V gene, CDR1 is SGHRS and CDR2 is YFSETQ. The chain's CDR3 is CTSSLRDGTYEQYF. The CDR3 region has the DNA TGCACCAGCAGCTTGAGGGACGGAACTTACGAGCAGTACTTC.

The V gene is TRBV6-2 or TRBV6-3, the J gene TRBJ2-3, with 8 bases aligning to TRBD2. CDR1 and CDR2 (germline): MNHEY, SVGEGT. The CDR3 loop spans 15 amino acids. V was clipped by 6 bases and J by 0 bases; unmatched bases: 5. In nucleotides, the CDR3 is TGTGCCAGCAGGGTAGCGGGGCCCAGCACAGATACGCAGTATTTT. This encodes CASRVAGPSTDTQYF.

The chain links TRBV7-2 to TRBJ1-5; D gene unclear. Trimming left V 4 bases short and J 6 bases short, with 7 bases between. The germline CDR1 and CDR2 sequences are SGHTA and FQGNSA. The CDR3 has 12 residues. In DNA, the CDR3 is TGTGCCAGCAGCTCGCCTGGTCAGCCCCAGCATTTT. Protein: CASSSPGQPQHF.

This chain connects TRBV3-1 to TRBJ2-6; possibly TRBD1 for D (6 bases). The CDR3 covers 17 residues. Germline values: CDR1 LGHDT, CDR2 YNNKEL (reference sequence). The V end was cut by 4 bases, the J end by 2 bases, with 15 bases between. DNA for the CDR3: TGTGCCAGCAGCCTCACACAGGGTTCAGCTGGGGCCAACGTCCTGACTTTC. This gives the protein CASSLTQGSAGANVLTF.

The chain couples TRBV20-1 to TRBJ1-2, with TRBD1 matching over 7 bases. Germline CDR1 reads DFQATT; CDR2 reads SNEGSKA (reference sequence). The CDR3 has 14 residues. Trimming at V came to 3 bases and at J to 4 bases, leaving 8 bases not matched to a gene. Written as DNA, the CDR3 is TGCAGTGCTAGCGAGACAGGGTATTCCTATGGCTACACCTTC. It is translated as CSASETGYSYGYTF.